This T cell receptor (beta chain) was sequenced in a study of cytomegalovirus exposure and HLA in healthy donors. Across the study: As an earlier analysis found, roughly 170 million T cells yielded approximately 100 million unique TCR beta sequences. Study-wide points: A list of approximately 150 TCR beta chains associated with cytomegalovirus was given. A few chains tied to CMV proved CMV antigen-specific in vitro. Being indistinguishable, some V segments were excluded, TRBV6-2 and TRBV6-3 among them.

The PCR used 60 Vbeta and 13 Jbeta primers. Data came from immunoSEQ multiplex PCR; TCRdb stores just in-frame clones and leaves some out. This sample has approximately 280,000 clones, with around nine tenths found just once. Germline CDR1 SGDLS, CDR2 YYNGEE. The V end was cut by 0 bases, the J end by 3 bases, with 21 bases between. The CDR3 is 18 amino acids. On this clone: Its antigen is as yet unknown.

The rearrangement links TRBV9 to TRBJ1-1; possibly TRBD1 for D (6 bases). This TCR was recovered from a woman in her late teens or twenties in good health and CMV-seronegative. Sequenced input: PBMCs. The CDR3 loop is CASSVDGRGSVRDTEAFF. CDR3 bases: TGTGCCAGCAGCGTAGATGGCAGGGGATCCGTTAGGGACACTGAAGCTTTCTTT.